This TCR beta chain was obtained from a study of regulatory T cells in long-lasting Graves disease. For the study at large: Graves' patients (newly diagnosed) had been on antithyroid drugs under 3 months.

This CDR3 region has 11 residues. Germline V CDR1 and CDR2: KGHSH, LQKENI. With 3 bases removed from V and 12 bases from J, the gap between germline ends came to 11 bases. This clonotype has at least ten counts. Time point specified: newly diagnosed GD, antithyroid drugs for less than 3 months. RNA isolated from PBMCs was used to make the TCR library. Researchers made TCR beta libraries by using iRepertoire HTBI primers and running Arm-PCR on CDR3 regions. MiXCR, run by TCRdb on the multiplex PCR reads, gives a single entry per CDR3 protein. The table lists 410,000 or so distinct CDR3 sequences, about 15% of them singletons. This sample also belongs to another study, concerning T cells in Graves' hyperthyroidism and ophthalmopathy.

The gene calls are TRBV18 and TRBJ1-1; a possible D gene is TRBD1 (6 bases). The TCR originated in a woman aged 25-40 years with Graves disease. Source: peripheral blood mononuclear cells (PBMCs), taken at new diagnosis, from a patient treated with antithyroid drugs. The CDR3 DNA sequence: TGTGCCAGCTCACCGGACAGAGCGCCTTTCTTT. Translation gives CASSPDRAPFF.